This T cell receptor (beta chain) was sequenced for a study of blood T cell repertoires in COVID-19 (dated by TCRdb to 2018 to 2021). In terms of the full investigation: Collaborator samples came from the United States, Italy and Spain and covered acute and convalescent phases of COVID-19. The prospective study material was composed of cDNA or gDNA derived from T cells, B-cell-depleted T cells, or PBMCs. Deeply sampled blood TCRbeta repertoires from subjects exposed to, actively infected with, or recovered from COVID-19 were included in the dataset. The repertoires were released in a freely available public database meant as a resource for research on the immune response to SARS-CoV-2. The samples were drawn from two sources: the first 160 participants of the ongoing ImmuneRACE study, and approximately 1,300 subjects contributed by 6 global collaborators. A de-identified subject ID, COVID-19 status, age in years and sex were almost always included in the sample metadata. Where available, HLA class I and class II types were obtained from metadata supplied by the sample provider rather than from assay-based typing. Study-wide findings and limitations: How much clinical and demographic metadata was included differed by source and by participant, and the metadata was provided uncurated.

TCRbeta CDR3 regions were amplified from genomic DNA using the immunoSEQ Assay, a bias-controlled multiplex PCR. Per the authors' processing: The number of nucleated cells in each sample was estimated by amplification of reference gene primers within the assay. To quantify the absolute abundance of each unique TCRbeta CDR3 rearrangement, sequence reads were collapsed and filtered. Productive Simpson clonality was computed per sample as the square root of Simpson's diversity index over productive rearrangements. Drawn from immuneACCESS, this table holds only the in-frame rearrangements with V and J called that TCRdb kept. Clones are partly lost; checked studies trace under half to an unresolved V gene and leave the rest unexplained. V and J calls and clone size come straight from that table; D and trimming were deduced from the DNA. The sample table holds approximately 260,000 clones, of which roughly 86% were seen once. Together, the top ten hold 3% to 4% of the sample.

Enrolling through a virtual design, the prospective study's participants ranged in age from roughly 18 to 95 years and lived across about two dozen United States geographic areas. In the prospective study, cohorts were assigned on the basis of participant-reported clinical history obtained from a screening survey and a study questionnaire. In the prospective study, whole blood, serum and a nasopharyngeal or oropharyngeal swab were collected from each participant by mobile phlebotomists. Additional blood draws and questionnaires over an approximately two-month period could optionally be provided by prospective study participants. Before DNA extraction, prospective study blood samples were shipped either frozen or at room temperature. About this clone: This clone's antigen is unknown. The input lacks base qualities; no much larger clone sits a single base away.

CDR3 length: 15 amino acids, cysteine to phenylalanine. Left in the record is the CDR3 DNA by itself, 45 bases read in frame from the first base. Trimming removed 4 bases from V and 8 bases from J; the gene matches leave 9 bases unexplained. CDR1 and CDR2 are drawn from the germline V gene: SGHTS, YDEGEE. This TCR was sampled from a woman aged 35 to 49 with acute COVID-19. The chain employs TRBV5-8 and TRBJ2-1; the central 10 bases match TRBD1. Sample: PBMCs or T cells enriched from blood (not recorded which). The DNA sequence is as follows: TGTGCCAGCAGCCGCGGGACAGGGGAATTGGATGAGCAGTTCTTC. This gives the protein CASSRGTGELDEQFF.